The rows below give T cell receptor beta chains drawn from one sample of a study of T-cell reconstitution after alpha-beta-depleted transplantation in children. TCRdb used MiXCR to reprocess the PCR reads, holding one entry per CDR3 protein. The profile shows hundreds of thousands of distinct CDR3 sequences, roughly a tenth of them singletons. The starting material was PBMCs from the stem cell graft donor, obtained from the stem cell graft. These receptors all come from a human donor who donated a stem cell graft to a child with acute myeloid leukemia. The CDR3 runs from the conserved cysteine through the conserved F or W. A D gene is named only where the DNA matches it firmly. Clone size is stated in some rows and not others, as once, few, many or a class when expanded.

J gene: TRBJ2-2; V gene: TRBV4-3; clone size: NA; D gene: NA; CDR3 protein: CASSQDRPQAYTGELFF; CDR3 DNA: TGCGCCAGCAGCCAAGATCGCCCACAGGCCTACACCGGGGAGCTGTTTTTT
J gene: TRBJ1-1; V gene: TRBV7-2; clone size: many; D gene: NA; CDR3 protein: CASSSWGGTAFF; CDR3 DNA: TGTGCCAGCAGCTCCTGGGGGGGGACGGCTTTCTTT
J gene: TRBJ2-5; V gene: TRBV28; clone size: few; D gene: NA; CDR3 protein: CASRGGGQETQYF; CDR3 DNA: TGTGCCAGCAGGGGGGGCGGCCAAGAGACCCAGTACTTC
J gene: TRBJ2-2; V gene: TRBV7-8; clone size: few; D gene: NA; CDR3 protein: CASSSSGSVAGELFF; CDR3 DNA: TGTGCCAGCAGCTCCTCAGGGAGTGTAGCCGGGGAGCTGTTTTTT
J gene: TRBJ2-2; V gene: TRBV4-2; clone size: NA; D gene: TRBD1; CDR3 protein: CASSQVTGGDTGELFF; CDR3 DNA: TGTGCCAGCAGCCAAGTGACAGGGGGCGACACCGGGGAGCTGTTTTTT
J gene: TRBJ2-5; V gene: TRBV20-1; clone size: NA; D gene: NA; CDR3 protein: CSARGVAGTQYF; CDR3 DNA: TGCAGTGCTAGAGGGGTCGCAGGGACCCAGTACTTC
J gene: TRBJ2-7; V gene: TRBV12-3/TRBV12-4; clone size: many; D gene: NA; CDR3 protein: CASSLGPSPYEQYF; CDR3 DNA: TGTGCCAGCAGTTTGGGACCCAGCCCCTACGAGCAGTACTTC
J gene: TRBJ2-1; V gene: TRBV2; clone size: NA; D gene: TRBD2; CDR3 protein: CASSEEGTSGYYNEQFF; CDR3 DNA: TGTGCCAGCAGTGAAGAGGGGACTAGCGGGTATTACAATGAGCAGTTCTTC
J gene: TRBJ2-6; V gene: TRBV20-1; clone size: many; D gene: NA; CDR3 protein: CSARVGGSSGANVLTF; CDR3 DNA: TGCAGTGCTAGGGTGGGGGGTTCCTCTGGGGCCAACGTCCTGACTTTC
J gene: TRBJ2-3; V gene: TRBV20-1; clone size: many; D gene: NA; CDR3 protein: CSARDNTRVGPTLPDTQYF; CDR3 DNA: TGCAGTGCTAGAGATAACACCCGGGTGGGTCCCACCCTCCCAGATACGCAGTATTTT
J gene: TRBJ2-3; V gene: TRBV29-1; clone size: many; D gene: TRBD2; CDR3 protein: CSVDGTSGHTDTQYF; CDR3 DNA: TGCAGCGTGGACGGGACTAGCGGACACACAGATACGCAGTATTTT
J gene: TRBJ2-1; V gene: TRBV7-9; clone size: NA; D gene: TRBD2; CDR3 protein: CASSLSGANNEQFF; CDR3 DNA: TGTGCCAGCAGCTTAAGCGGGGCAAACAATGAGCAGTTCTTC
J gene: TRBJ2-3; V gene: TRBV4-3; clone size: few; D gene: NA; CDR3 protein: CASSQEALATDTQYF; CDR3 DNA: TGCGCCAGCAGCCAAGAGGCACTAGCAACAGATACGCAGTATTTT
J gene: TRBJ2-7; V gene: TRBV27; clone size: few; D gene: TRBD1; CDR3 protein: CASSFRDRSSYEQYF; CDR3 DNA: TGTGCCAGCAGTTTCCGGGACAGGAGCTCCTACGAGCAGTACTTC
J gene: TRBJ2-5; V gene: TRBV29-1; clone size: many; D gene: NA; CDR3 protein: CSGRGPQETQYF; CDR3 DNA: TGCAGCGGTCGGGGCCCGCAAGAGACCCAGTACTTC
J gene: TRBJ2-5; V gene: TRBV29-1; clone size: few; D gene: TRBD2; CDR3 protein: CSVEDSSGRETQYF; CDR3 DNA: TGCAGCGTTGAGGACTCTAGCGGGAGGGAGACCCAGTACTTC
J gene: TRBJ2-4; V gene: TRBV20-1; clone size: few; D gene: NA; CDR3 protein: CSARAQGGNNIQYF; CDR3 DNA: TGCAGTGCTAGAGCCCAGGGGGGGAATAACATTCAGTACTTC
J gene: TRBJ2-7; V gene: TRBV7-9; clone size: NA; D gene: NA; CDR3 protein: CASSPWTAVYEQYF; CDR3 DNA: TGTGCCAGCAGCCCCTGGACCGCCGTCTACGAGCAGTACTTC
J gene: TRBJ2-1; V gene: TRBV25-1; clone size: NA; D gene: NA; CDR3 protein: CASSEYRPRGEQFF; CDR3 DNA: TGTGCCAGCAGTGAATATAGACCCCGTGGTGAGCAGTTCTTC
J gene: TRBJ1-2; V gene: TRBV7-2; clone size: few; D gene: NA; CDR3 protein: CASSQQTGSYGYTF; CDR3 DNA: TGTGCCAGCAGTCAACAGACCGGATCCTATGGCTACACCTTC
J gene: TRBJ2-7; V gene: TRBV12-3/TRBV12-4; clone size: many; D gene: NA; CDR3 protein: CASASSPPALYEQYF; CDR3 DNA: TGTGCCAGCGCTTCTTCCCCTCCGGCCCTCTACGAGCAGTACTTC
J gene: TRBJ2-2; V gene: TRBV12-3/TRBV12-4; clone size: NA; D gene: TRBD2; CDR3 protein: CASSPGTSGTAGELFF; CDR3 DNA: TGTGCCAGCAGCCCCGGGACTAGCGGGACAGCCGGGGAGCTGTTTTTT